This TCR beta chain was identified in a study of cytomegalovirus exposure and HLA in healthy donors. General study points: HLA allele associations emerged for fewer than 20,000 TCR beta sequences in a later analysis, at 0.05 false discovery rate. The listing of approximately 160 TCR beta chains classed them as cytomegalovirus-associated.

PCR was performed using 60 Vbeta and 13 Jbeta primers. Authors' data handling: A follow-up analysis tallied approximately 85 million unique TCR beta chains, roughly 11 million shared. The assay was immunoSEQ multiplex PCR, and TCRdb's table has in-frame clones only and misses some. V and J calls and clone size are as listed in that table; D and trimming were resolved from the DNA. The sample gives some 120,000 clones, around 72% of which show up once; less than 4.5% is in the top ten. This clone appeared a few times. As yet, its antigen is unknown. This specimen includes other DNA sequences encoding the same CDR3. Germline CDR1 and CDR2: SGHRS and YFSETQ. This CDR3 spans 16 amino acids. With V trimmed by 5 bases and J by 0 bases, 6 bases remained unmatched.

This receptor was taken from a young man in good health and CMV-seronegative. This sequence joins TRBV5-1 and TRBJ2-3; TRBD2 matches at 10 bases. Input material: PBMCs. The CDR3 region has the DNA TGCGCCAGCAGTCCCGGACTAGCGGTGAGCACAGATACGCAGTATTTT. This encodes CASSPGLAVSTDTQYF.